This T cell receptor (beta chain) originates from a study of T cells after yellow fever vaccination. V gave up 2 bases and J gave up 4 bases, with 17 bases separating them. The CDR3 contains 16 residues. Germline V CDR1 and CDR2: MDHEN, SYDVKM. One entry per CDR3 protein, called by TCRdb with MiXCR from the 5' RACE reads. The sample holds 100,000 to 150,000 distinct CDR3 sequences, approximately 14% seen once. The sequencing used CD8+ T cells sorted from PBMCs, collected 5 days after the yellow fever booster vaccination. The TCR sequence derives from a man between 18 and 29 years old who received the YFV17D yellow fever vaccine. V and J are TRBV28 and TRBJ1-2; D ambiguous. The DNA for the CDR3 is TGTGCCAGCAGTTTAATGGTACTGGCAGATATCTATGGCTACACCTTC. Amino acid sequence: CASSLMVLADIYGYTF.